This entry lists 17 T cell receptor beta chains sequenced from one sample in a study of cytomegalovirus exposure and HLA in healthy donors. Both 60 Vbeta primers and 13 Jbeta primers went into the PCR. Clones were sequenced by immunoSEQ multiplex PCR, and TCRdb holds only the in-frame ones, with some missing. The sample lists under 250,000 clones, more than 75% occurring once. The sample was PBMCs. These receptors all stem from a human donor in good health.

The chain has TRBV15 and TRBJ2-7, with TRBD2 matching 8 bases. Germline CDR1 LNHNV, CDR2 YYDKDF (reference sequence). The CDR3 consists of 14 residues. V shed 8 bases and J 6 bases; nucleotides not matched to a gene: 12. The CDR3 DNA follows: TGTGCCACCTCCGTCGGGGGGGCCGTGCGCGAGCAGTACTTC. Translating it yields CATSVGGAVREQYF.

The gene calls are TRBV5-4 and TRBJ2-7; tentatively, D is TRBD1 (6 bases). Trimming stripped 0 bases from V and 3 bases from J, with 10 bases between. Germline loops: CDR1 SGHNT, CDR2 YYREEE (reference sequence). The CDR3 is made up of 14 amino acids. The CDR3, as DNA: TGTGCCAGCAGCTTGGCAGGGGCCATCTACGAGCAGTACTTC. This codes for CASSLAGAIYEQYF.

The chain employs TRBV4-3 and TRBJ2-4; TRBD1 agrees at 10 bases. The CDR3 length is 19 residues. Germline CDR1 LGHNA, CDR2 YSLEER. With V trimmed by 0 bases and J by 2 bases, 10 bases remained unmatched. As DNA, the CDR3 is TGCGCCAGCAGCCAAGAAGGGGCCCGGGACAGGGGTTCCAAAAACATTCAGTACTTC. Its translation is CASSQEGARDRGSKNIQYF.

The CDR3 here is CASSLGNRLRGEQYF. The CDR3 nucleotides read TGCGCCAGCAGCTTGGGTAACCGCCTTCGGGGCGAGCAGTACTTC. V and J are TRBV5-1 and TRBJ2-7; a possible D gene is TRBD2 (5 bases). The CDR3 runs to 15 residues. The germline V gene has CDR1 SGHRS and CDR2 YFSETQ. The V end was cut by 0 bases, the J end by 6 bases, with 16 bases between. Together with reference TRBV5-1 and TRBJ2-7, the CDR3 gives the full variable domain: KAGVTQTPRYLIKTRGQQVTLSCSPISGHRSVSWYQQTPGQGLQFLFEYFSETQRNKGNFPGRFSGRQFSNSRSEMNVSTLELGDSALYLCASSLGNRLRGEQYFGPGTRLTVT.

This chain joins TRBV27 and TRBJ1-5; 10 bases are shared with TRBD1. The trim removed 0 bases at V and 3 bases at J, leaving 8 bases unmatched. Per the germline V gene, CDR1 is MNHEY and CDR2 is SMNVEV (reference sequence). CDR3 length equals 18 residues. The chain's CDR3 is CASSLSAIGTGDNQPQHF. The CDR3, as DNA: TGTGCCAGCAGTTTATCTGCGATAGGGACAGGGGACAATCAGCCCCAGCATTTT.

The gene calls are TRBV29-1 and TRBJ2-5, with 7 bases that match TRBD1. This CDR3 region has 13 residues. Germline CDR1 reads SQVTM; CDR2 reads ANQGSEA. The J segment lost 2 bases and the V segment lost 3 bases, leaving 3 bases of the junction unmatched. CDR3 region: CSVEWTGQETQYF. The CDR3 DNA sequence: TGCAGCGTTGAGTGGACAGGACAAGAGACCCAGTACTTC. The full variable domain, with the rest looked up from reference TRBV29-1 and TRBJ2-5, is SAVISQKPSRDICQRGTSLTIQCQVDSQVTMMFWYRQQPGQSLTLIATANQGSEATYESGFVIDKFPISRPNLTFSTLTVSNMSPEDSSIYLCSVEWTGQETQYFGPGTRLLVL.

For the CDR3, the DNA is TGTGCCAGCACCTCGACGGCTAGATATGGCTACACCTTC. This codes for CASTSTARYGYTF. The V gene is TRBV6-1, the J gene TRBJ1-2; no reliable D call. V lost 7 bases and J 5 bases, leaving 14 bases between the germline ends. CDR3 size: 13 residues. CDR1 is MNHNS and CDR2 is SASEGT in the germline V gene.

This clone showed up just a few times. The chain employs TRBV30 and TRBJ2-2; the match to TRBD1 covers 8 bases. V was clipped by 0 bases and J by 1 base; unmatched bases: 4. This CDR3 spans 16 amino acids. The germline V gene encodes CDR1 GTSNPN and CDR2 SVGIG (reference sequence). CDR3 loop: CAWSVLGTGNTGELFF. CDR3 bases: TGTGCCTGGAGTGTACTTGGGACAGGGAACACCGGGGAGCTGTTTTTT.

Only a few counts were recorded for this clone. The CDR3 region is CASSQRLPGQGDSPLHF. The DNA for the CDR3 is TGCGCCAGCAGCCAACGTCTCCCTGGGCAGGGGGATTCACCCCTCCACTTT. The chain has TRBV4-1 and TRBJ1-6; 7 bases match TRBD1. V shed 2 bases and J 8 bases; nucleotides not matched to a gene: 12. Germline CDR1 is MGHRA and CDR2 is YSYEKL. The CDR3 runs to 17 residues.

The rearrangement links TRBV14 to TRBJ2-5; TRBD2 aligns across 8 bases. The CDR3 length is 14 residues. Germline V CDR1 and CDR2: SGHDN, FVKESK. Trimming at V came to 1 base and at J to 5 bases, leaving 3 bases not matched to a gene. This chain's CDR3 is CASSQGAGAETQYF. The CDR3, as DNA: TGTGCCAGCAGCCAAGGAGCGGGAGCGGAGACCCAGTACTTC. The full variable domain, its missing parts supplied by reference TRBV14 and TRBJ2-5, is EAGVTQFPSHSVIEKGQTVTLRCDPISGHDNLYWYRRVMGKEIKFLLHFVKESKQDESGMPNNRFLAERTGGTYSTLKVQPAELEDSGVYFCASSQGAGAETQYFGPGTRLLVL.

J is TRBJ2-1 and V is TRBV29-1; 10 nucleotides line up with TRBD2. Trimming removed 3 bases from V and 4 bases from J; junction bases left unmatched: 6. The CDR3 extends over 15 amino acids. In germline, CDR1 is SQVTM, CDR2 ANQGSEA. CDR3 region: CSVEGGLARYNEQFF. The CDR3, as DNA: TGCAGCGTTGAGGGGGGACTAGCGAGGTACAATGAGCAGTTCTTC.

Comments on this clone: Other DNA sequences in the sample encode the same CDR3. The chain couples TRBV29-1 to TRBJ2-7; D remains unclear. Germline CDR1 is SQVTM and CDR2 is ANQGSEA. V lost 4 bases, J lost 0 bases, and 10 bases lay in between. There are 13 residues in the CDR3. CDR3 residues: CSVAARSSYEQYF. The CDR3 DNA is TGCAGCGTTGCTGCGCGTAGCTCCTACGAGCAGTACTTC.

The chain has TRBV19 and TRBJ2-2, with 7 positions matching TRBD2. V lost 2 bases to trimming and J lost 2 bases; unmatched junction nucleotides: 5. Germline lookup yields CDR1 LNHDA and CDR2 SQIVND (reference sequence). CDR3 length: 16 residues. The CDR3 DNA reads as TGTGCCAGTAGTATAAGGCTAGCGGTTAACACCGGGGAGCTGTTTTTT. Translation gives CASSIRLAVNTGELFF.

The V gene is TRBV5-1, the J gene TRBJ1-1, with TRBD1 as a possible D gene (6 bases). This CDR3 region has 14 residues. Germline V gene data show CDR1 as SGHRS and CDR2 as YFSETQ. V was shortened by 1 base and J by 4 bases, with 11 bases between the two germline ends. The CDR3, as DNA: TGCGCCAGCAGCTTGACAGGGTGGACCACTGAAGCTTTCTTT. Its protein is CASSLTGWTTEAFF.

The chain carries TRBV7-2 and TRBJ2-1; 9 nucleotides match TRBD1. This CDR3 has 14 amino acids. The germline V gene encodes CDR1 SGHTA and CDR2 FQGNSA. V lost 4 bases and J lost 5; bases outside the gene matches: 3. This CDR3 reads CASSSWTGDNEQFF. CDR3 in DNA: TGTGCCAGCAGCTCGTGGACAGGGGACAATGAGCAGTTCTTC.

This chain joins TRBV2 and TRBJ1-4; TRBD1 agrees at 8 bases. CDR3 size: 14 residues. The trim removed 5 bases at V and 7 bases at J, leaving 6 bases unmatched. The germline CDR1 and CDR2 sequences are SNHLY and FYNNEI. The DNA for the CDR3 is TGTGCCAGCAGTTTAACAGGGGGAGGTGAAAAACTGTTTTTT. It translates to CASSLTGGGEKLFF. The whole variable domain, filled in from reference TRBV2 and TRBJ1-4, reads EPEVTQTPSHQVTQMGQEVILRCVPISNHLYFYWYRQILGQKVEFLVSFYNNEISEKSEIFDDQFSVERPDGSNFTLKIRSTKLEDSAMYFCASSLTGGGEKLFFGSGTQLSVL.

The CDR3 DNA sequence: TGTGCCAGCAGTTTAGCAGGGTGGGGTTTGAACATTCAGTACTTC. As protein: CASSLAGWGLNIQYF. The J gene is TRBJ2-4, the V gene TRBV27; weak D call: TRBD1 (5 bases). V was clipped by 2 bases and J by 7 bases, with 15 bases between them. The CDR3 is made up of 15 amino acids. Germline V gives CDR1 MNHEY, CDR2 SMNVEV (reference sequence).